Listed below are T cell receptor beta chains from one sample, sequenced in a study of OX40 agonist ivuxolimab in advanced cancers. Data came from immunoSEQ multiplex PCR; TCRdb stores just in-frame clones and leaves some out. The table shows about 60,000 clones, with about nine tenths occurring only once. Sequencing used CD4+ or CD8+ T cells sorted from blood, obtained in a trial of the OX40 agonist ivuxolimab. The receptors originated from an adult with an advanced solid tumor such as melanoma, head and neck, liver or kidney cancer. CDR3s include the opening cysteine and the closing phenylalanine or tryptophan. D genes are given only for firm matches.

v_gene	d_gene	j_gene	CDR3nt	CDR3aa
TRBV6-5	TRBD1	TRBJ1-2	TGTGCCAGCAGTATGTCCCGGGACAGGGGAAATCTTGGCTTC	CASSMSRDRGNLGF
TRBV7-8	TRBD1	TRBJ1-6	TGTGCCAGCAGCTTAGCAAGACAGGGATCGTCCTATAATTCACCCCTCCACTTT	CASSLARQGSSYNSPLHF
TRBV5-6	TRBD1	TRBJ2-5	TGTGCCAGCAGCTTGGTTGGGACAGTTAAAGAGACCCAGTACTTC	CASSLVGTVKETQYF
TRBV29-1	.	TRBJ1-3	TGCAGCGCCCTTACATCTGGAAACACCATATATTTT	CSALTSGNTIYF
TRBV28	TRBD2	TRBJ2-1	TGTGCCACCCTGGTAGCGGGAGCTTACAATGAGCAGTTCTTC	CATLVAGAYNEQFF
TRBV5-1	.	TRBJ2-2	TGCGCCAGCAGCTACGGGGACGCCGGGGAGCTGTTTTTT	CASSYGDAGELFF
TRBV29-1	.	TRBJ2-7	TGCAGCGTTGGGAAAGGGAGCTCCTACGAGCAGTACTTC	CSVGKGSSYEQYF
TRBV5-1	.	TRBJ2-3	TGCGCCAGCAGCTTGGCCGTCGCACCAAACACAGATACGCAGTATTTT	CASSLAVAPNTDTQYF
TRBV7-9	.	TRBJ1-5	TGTGCCAGCAGCCCTTATAGCAATCAGCCCCAGCATTTT	CASSPYSNQPQHF
TRBV28	TRBD2	TRBJ2-1	TGTGCCAGCAGTTCAACTAGCGGGGGATACAATGAGCAGTTCTTC	CASSSTSGGYNEQFF